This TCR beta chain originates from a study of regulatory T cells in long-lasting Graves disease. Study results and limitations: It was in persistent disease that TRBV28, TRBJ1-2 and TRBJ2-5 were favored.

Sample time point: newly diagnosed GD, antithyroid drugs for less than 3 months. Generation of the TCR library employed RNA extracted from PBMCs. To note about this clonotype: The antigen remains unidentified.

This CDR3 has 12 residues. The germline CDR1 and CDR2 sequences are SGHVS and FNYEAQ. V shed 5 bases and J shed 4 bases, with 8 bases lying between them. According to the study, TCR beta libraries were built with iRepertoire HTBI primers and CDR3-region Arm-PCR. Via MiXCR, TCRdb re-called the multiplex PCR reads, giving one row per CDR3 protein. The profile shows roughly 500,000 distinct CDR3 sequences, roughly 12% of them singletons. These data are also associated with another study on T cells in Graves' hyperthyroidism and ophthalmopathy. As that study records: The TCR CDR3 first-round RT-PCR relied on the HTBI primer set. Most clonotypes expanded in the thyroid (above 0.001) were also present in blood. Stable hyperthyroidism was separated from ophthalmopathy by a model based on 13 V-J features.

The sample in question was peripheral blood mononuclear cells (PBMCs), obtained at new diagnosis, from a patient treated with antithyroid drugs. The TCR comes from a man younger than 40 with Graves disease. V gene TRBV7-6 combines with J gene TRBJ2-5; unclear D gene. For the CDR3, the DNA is TGTGCCAGCAGCCGGCCCCGAGAGACCCAGTACTTC. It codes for CASSRPRETQYF.